These 8 T cell receptor beta chains were sequenced from one sample in a study of read filtering for tumor transcriptome and immune sequencing. From around 0.4 ug of RNA, a library with molecular barcoded alpha/delta and beta/gamma adaptors was made. Via MiXCR, TCRdb re-called the reads, giving one row per CDR3 protein. The table includes some 40,000 distinct CDR3 sequences, 12% to 15% detected once. Material for sequencing was a population of CD138-negative cells sorted from bone marrow. Source of these receptors: a donor aged 40 or over with multiple myeloma.

This clonotype qualifies as medium-sized. The chain has TRBV18 and TRBJ2-1; no clear D gene. CDR1 and CDR2 from the germline V gene are KGHSH and LQKENI. CDR3 length: 12 amino acids. V was clipped by 5 bases and J by 10 bases, with 12 bases between them. CDR3 sequence reads: CASSSFKVEQFF. The CDR3 nucleotides read TGTGCCAGCTCATCTTTTAAGGTGGAGCAGTTCTTC.

As regards this clonotype: This sequence may be a read error, since a much larger clone differs from it by one base. The rearrangement uses TRBV18 and TRBJ2-5; D is possibly TRBD1 (6 bases). From germline, CDR1 is KGHSH and CDR2 LQKENI. The CDR3 extends over 14 amino acids. The CDR3 is CASSLYQGQGTQYF. The CDR3 DNA is TGTGCCAGCTCCCTGTACCAGGGGCAAGGGACCCAGTACTTC.

This clonotype came up many times. The V gene is TRBV6-2 or TRBV6-3, the J gene TRBJ2-5, with unresolved D. The CDR3 contains 13 residues. V was trimmed by 2 bases and J by 4 bases, leaving 8 bases between them. In germline, CDR1 is MNHEY, CDR2 SVGEGT. The CDR3 DNA sequence: TGTGCCAGCAGTTACGGGCAGACAGAGACCCAGTACTTC. It yields the protein CASSYGQTETQYF.

This clonotype is classed as medium-sized. This rearrangement joins TRBV4-1 to TRBJ1-2; D is undetermined. Trimming pared 1 base from V and 7 bases from J, leaving 16 bases between. The length of the CDR3 is 15 residues. Germline lookup yields CDR1 MGHRA and CDR2 YSYEKL. CDR3 coding DNA: TGCGCCAGCAGCCAAGCAGCCGGGCCGGCTGCTGGCTACACCTTC. As protein: CASSQAAGPAAGYTF.

This clonotype was seen ten or more times. V is TRBV20-1 and J is TRBJ2-5; D not certain. CDR3 size: 16 residues. Trimming cost V 3 bases and J 3 bases, with 20 bases left between them. Germline V lookup: CDR1 DFQATT, CDR2 SNEGSKA (reference sequence). The CDR3 region has the DNA TGCAGTGCTAGGCTGTCTATGGAGTTGGGGAAAGAGACCCAGTACTTC. This codes for CSARLSMELGKETQYF.

This clonotype was observed at least ten times. It may be a read error: a sequence one base away is much more abundant. This chain links TRBV12-3 or TRBV12-4 with TRBJ2-1; possible D gene TRBD2, 6 bases. The CDR3 totals 15 residues. The CDR3 loop is CASSPWALEGNGQFF. CDR3 sequence (DNA): TGTGCCAGCAGTCCATGGGCGTTGGAGGGCAATGGGCAGTTCTTC.

In this sample, this clonotype turned up a few times. The rearrangement joins TRBV6-1 to TRBJ1-2; D possibly corresponds to TRBD1 (6 bases). This CDR3 has 12 amino acids. The V and J ends lost 10 bases and 3 bases respectively, with 12 bases between them. CDR1 is MNHNS and CDR2 is SASEGT in the germline V gene. The CDR3 sequence is CATRTEYYGYTF. The CDR3 DNA sequence: TGTGCCACCCGGACAGAATACTATGGCTACACCTTC.

The table lists this clonotype with many counts. This chain connects TRBV6-5 to TRBJ1-1; a possible D gene is TRBD1 (5 bases). Trimming left V 5 bases short and J 5 bases short, with 24 bases between. The CDR3 totals 17 residues. Per the germline V gene, CDR1 is MNHEY and CDR2 is SVGAGI. The CDR3 loop is CASSRPRASTGRTEAFF. The CDR3, as DNA: TGTGCCAGCAGTCGCCCACGGGCCAGCACAGGACGAACTGAAGCTTTCTTT.